A selection of T cell receptor beta chains follows, all from one sample in a study of blood T cell dynamics during melanoma immunotherapy. The table came from immunoSEQ multiplex PCR; TCRdb's copy has only in-frame clones and leaves some out. The sample lists about 16,000 clones; less than 95% were seen once. This specimen was effector memory CD8+ T cells from blood, taken from a patient treated with checkpoint blockade. Receptor source: a human donor with melanoma. Both conserved end residues are part of each CDR3. The order of the fields is V gene, D gene, clone size, J gene, CDR3 protein, CDR3 DNA. D genes are given only for firm matches. For some rows the clone size is stated as once, few or many, or as a class when expanded; others skip it.

v_call: TRBV6-5
d_call: -
clone_size: -
j_call: TRBJ2-1
cdr3_aa: CASSYNEGYNEQFF
cdr3_nt: TGTGCCAGCAGTTACAACGAGGGTTACAATGAGCAGTTCTTC

v_call: TRBV19
d_call: TRBD1
clone_size: -
j_call: TRBJ2-3
cdr3_aa: CASQDRGVLAGWSPSTDTQYF
cdr3_nt: TGTGCCAGTCAGGACAGGGGAGTTTTAGCGGGTTGGTCCCCGTCTACAGATACGCAGTATTTT

v_call: TRBV5-6
d_call: -
clone_size: -
j_call: TRBJ2-2
cdr3_aa: CASSPTEAYPGELFF
cdr3_nt: TGTGCCAGCAGCCCAACCGAGGCCTACCCCGGGGAGCTGTTTTTT

v_call: TRBV2
d_call: TRBD1
clone_size: few
j_call: TRBJ2-7
cdr3_aa: CAREGQGGFEQYF
cdr3_nt: TGTGCCAGAGAAGGACAGGGGGGATTCGAGCAGTACTTC

v_call: TRBV7-9
d_call: -
clone_size: -
j_call: TRBJ1-2
cdr3_aa: CASSLALGGSYGYTF
cdr3_nt: TGTGCCAGCAGCTTAGCGCTAGGGGGGAGCTATGGCTACACCTTC

v_call: TRBV4-1
d_call: -
clone_size: -
j_call: TRBJ1-3
cdr3_aa: CASSQDVSSGNTIYF
cdr3_nt: TGCGCCAGCAGCCAAGACGTCAGCTCTGGAAACACCATATATTTT

v_call: TRBV27
d_call: -
clone_size: -
j_call: TRBJ2-7
cdr3_aa: CASSFAGSSYEQYF
cdr3_nt: TGTGCCAGCAGTTTCGCCGGGAGCTCCTACGAGCAGTACTTC

v_call: TRBV11-2
d_call: TRBD2
clone_size: -
j_call: TRBJ2-1
cdr3_aa: CASSELRAGLGDNEQFF
cdr3_nt: TGTGCCAGCAGCGAGTTACGAGCGGGACTAGGGGACAATGAGCAGTTCTTC

v_call: TRBV23-1
d_call: TRBD2
clone_size: -
j_call: TRBJ2-1
cdr3_aa: CASSQAGTSREQFF
cdr3_nt: TGCGCCAGCAGTCAAGCTGGGACTAGCCGGGAGCAGTTCTTC

v_call: TRBV28
d_call: -
clone_size: -
j_call: TRBJ1-1
cdr3_aa: CASSWGANTEAFF
cdr3_nt: TGTGCCAGCAGTTGGGGAGCGAACACTGAAGCTTTCTTT

v_call: TRBV10-3
d_call: -
clone_size: once
j_call: TRBJ1-2
cdr3_aa: CAISESPTNYGYTF
cdr3_nt: TGTGCCATCAGTGAGTCGCCCACTAACTATGGCTACACCTTC

v_call: TRBV4-1
d_call: TRBD1
clone_size: once
j_call: TRBJ2-7
cdr3_aa: CASSQDIGTGNYEQYF
cdr3_nt: TGCGCCAGCAGCCAAGATATTGGGACAGGGAACTACGAGCAGTACTTC

v_call: TRBV6-1
d_call: TRBD1
clone_size: -
j_call: TRBJ2-7
cdr3_aa: CAIVGTGYFEQYF
cdr3_nt: TGTGCCATCGTTGGGACAGGGTATTTCGAGCAGTACTTC

v_call: TRBV10-1
d_call: -
clone_size: -
j_call: TRBJ2-3
cdr3_aa: CASSEGGGGTDTQYF
cdr3_nt: TGCGCCAGCAGTGAGGGGGGCGGTGGCACAGATACGCAGTATTTT

v_call: TRBV18
d_call: -
clone_size: -
j_call: TRBJ2-5
cdr3_aa: CASSPRGGPSETQYF
cdr3_nt: TGTGCCAGCTCACCCCGAGGCGGACCATCAGAGACCCAGTACTTC

v_call: TRBV7-9
d_call: -
clone_size: once
j_call: TRBJ2-5
cdr3_aa: CASSPGGEETQYF
cdr3_nt: TGTGCCAGCAGCCCTGGAGGGGAAGAGACCCAGTACTTC

v_call: TRBV7-6
d_call: TRBD2
clone_size: -
j_call: TRBJ2-7
cdr3_aa: CASSSGLAVYEQYF
cdr3_nt: TGTGCCAGCAGCTCGGGACTAGCGGTGTACGAGCAGTACTTC

v_call: TRBV7-8
d_call: TRBD2
clone_size: -
j_call: TRBJ2-7
cdr3_aa: CASSPGGFNNEQYF
cdr3_nt: TGTGCCAGCAGCCCGGGGGGTTTTAACAACGAGCAGTACTTC

v_call: TRBV9
d_call: TRBD1
clone_size: -
j_call: TRBJ2-2
cdr3_aa: CASSSRQGAPTGELFF
cdr3_nt: TGTGCCAGCAGCAGCCGACAGGGGGCGCCCACCGGGGAGCTGTTTTTT

v_call: TRBV4-2
d_call: -
clone_size: -
j_call: TRBJ2-1
cdr3_aa: CASSQAEPLEGSNEQFF
cdr3_nt: TGTGCCAGCAGCCAGGCCGAACCTCTAGAGGGCAGCAATGAGCAGTTCTTC

v_call: TRBV27
d_call: -
clone_size: -
j_call: TRBJ1-1
cdr3_aa: CASSFGGLNTEAFF
cdr3_nt: TGTGCCAGCAGTTTCGGGGGATTGAACACTGAAGCTTTCTTT

v_call: TRBV6-1
d_call: TRBD1
clone_size: -
j_call: TRBJ1-3
cdr3_aa: CASRADRGQGNTIYF
cdr3_nt: TGTGCCAGCAGGGCGGACAGGGGGCAAGGAAACACCATATATTTT

v_call: TRBV9
d_call: TRBD1
clone_size: -
j_call: TRBJ1-2
cdr3_aa: CASDDRGRGYTF
cdr3_nt: TGTGCCAGCGACGACAGGGGGCGAGGCTACACCTTC

v_call: TRBV27
d_call: TRBD1
clone_size: -
j_call: TRBJ2-3
cdr3_aa: CASSHRGSTDTQYF
cdr3_nt: TGTGCCAGCAGTCACAGGGGGAGCACAGATACGCAGTATTTT

v_call: TRBV5-1
d_call: TRBD2
clone_size: -
j_call: TRBJ2-7
cdr3_aa: CASSYSGRKSDEQYF
cdr3_nt: TGCGCCAGCAGTTATAGCGGGAGGAAGTCGGACGAGCAGTACTTC

v_call: TRBV7-8
d_call: -
clone_size: -
j_call: TRBJ2-7
cdr3_aa: CASSLVGPRSPVREQYF
cdr3_nt: TGTGCCAGCAGCTTAGTGGGCCCCCGAAGCCCTGTCCGCGAGCAGTACTTC

v_call: TRBV7-8
d_call: TRBD2
clone_size: -
j_call: TRBJ2-7
cdr3_aa: CASSRQGHGSGRAEYEQYF
cdr3_nt: TGTGCCAGCAGCCGACAGGGGCACGGTAGCGGGAGGGCCGAGTACGAGCAGTACTTC

v_call: TRBV7-2
d_call: -
clone_size: -
j_call: TRBJ2-1
cdr3_aa: CASSRSRNEQFF
cdr3_nt: TGTGCCAGCAGCCGTAGCCGCAATGAGCAGTTCTTC

v_call: TRBV7-6
d_call: -
clone_size: -
j_call: TRBJ2-5
cdr3_aa: CASSLYPAETQYF
cdr3_nt: TGTGCCAGCAGCTTATACCCGGCGGAGACCCAGTACTTC